This entry describes one T cell receptor beta chain. Its cognate antigen is unknown. The CDR3 has 13 residues. Germline V gives CDR1 SQVTM, CDR2 ANQGSEA. V lost 7 bases and J lost 7, with 14 bases in between. PCR used 60 Vbeta primers and 13 Jbeta primers. Here immunoSEQ multiplex PCR was the method, and the copy in TCRdb shows in-frame clones only, minus some. The repertoire holds about 160,000 clones, with approximately 80% as singletons. These data originate in a study of cytomegalovirus exposure and HLA in healthy donors. Study outcomes and limitations: For most TCR beta V segments, an earlier analysis put the productive rate at about 87% or about 30% of the time.

The sequence came from a female donor in good health and CMV-seronegative. The sequenced sample consisted of PBMCs. The V call is TRBV29-1, the J call TRBJ1-6, with D hard to call. In DNA, the CDR3 is TGCAGCGCTCGACCGGAGGAGAATTCACCCCTCCACTTT. Amino acid sequence: CSARPEENSPLHF.